The rows below give T cell receptor beta chains drawn from one sample of a study of CD8 T cells in Susac syndrome. TCRdb re-derived calls from the immunoSEQ multiplex PCR reads in MiXCR, one entry per CDR3 protein. Of approximately 54,000 distinct CDR3 sequences listed, 85% to 95% were seen once; the top ten hold less than 0.8%. Sequences were obtained from CD8+ T cells from PBMCs. Every receptor here comes from a human donor with Susac syndrome. CDR3s leave out the opening cysteine and the closing phenylalanine or tryptophan.

v_call: TRBV30
cdr3_aa: AWSRGSVRFQETQY

v_call: TRBV29-1
cdr3_aa: SGAGGPSYEQY

v_call: TRBV10-2
cdr3_aa: ASEQGAGGELF

v_call: TRBV28
cdr3_aa: ASHPLVPSRGGGETQY

v_call: TRBV15
cdr3_aa: ATSRDGRADTQY

v_call: TRBV30
cdr3_aa: ASGRRQGAGETQY

v_call: TRBV29-1
cdr3_aa: SVWTSGYEQY

v_call: TRBV24-1
cdr3_aa: ATSDQLTGDQPQH

v_call: TRBV2
cdr3_aa: ASSEEYNEQF

v_call: TRBV30
cdr3_aa: AWRVQGREQF

v_call: TRBV12-3/TRBV12-4
cdr3_aa: ASRGGHRQPQH

v_call: TRBV5-1
cdr3_aa: ASSTGLAGNTGELF

v_call: TRBV29-1
cdr3_aa: SVVLAGQGSYGYT

v_call: TRBV5-6
cdr3_aa: ASSLRGAAWGYT

v_call: TRBV3-1
cdr3_aa: ASSQDLGSGYT

v_call: TRBV6-1
cdr3_aa: ASSLTGRGGTDTQY

v_call: TRBV3-1
cdr3_aa: ASSQSGTGNLYEQY

v_call: TRBV6-5
cdr3_aa: ASWSGSGELF

v_call: TRBV2
cdr3_aa: ASRKIRDPNYGYT

v_call: TRBV14
cdr3_aa: ASSHPILAGQGNGDTQY

v_call: TRBV9
cdr3_aa: ASSARAGLDTQY

v_call: TRBV4-3
cdr3_aa: ASSQDKGAEAF

v_call: TRBV12-3/TRBV12-4
cdr3_aa: ASSFQGPYGYT

v_call: TRBV5-4
cdr3_aa: ASSFNGEQY

v_call: TRBV6-2/TRBV6-3
cdr3_aa: ASRTTPQETQY

v_call: TRBV19
cdr3_aa: ASSWTDSSTDTQY

v_call: TRBV3-1
cdr3_aa: ASSQDPGEVQF

v_call: TRBV4-3
cdr3_aa: ASSQTFTSGGAYNEQF

v_call: TRBV2
cdr3_aa: ASSVIGELF

v_call: TRBV7-2
cdr3_aa: AGGEQGSYNSPLH

v_call: TRBV12-3/TRBV12-4
cdr3_aa: ASSLTDSYEQY

v_call: TRBV4-3
cdr3_aa: ASSQEWDSRLYGYT

v_call: TRBV6-4
cdr3_aa: ASSGDREETQY

v_call: TRBV15
cdr3_aa: ATSAGTSYSNQPQH

v_call: TRBV12-3/TRBV12-4
cdr3_aa: ASTPGVGGTQY

v_call: TRBV28
cdr3_aa: ASWETRDTGELF

v_call: TRBV5-1
cdr3_aa: ASRSAFTDTQY

v_call: TRBV5-1
cdr3_aa: ASSLDNRNYGYT

v_call: TRBV5-1
cdr3_aa: ASSLGDRGSPLH

v_call: TRBV29-1
cdr3_aa: SVEEVGYT

v_call: TRBV27
cdr3_aa: ASRDSPYEQY

v_call: TRBV11-2
cdr3_aa: ASSLGLGYTQPQH

v_call: TRBV12-3/TRBV12-4
cdr3_aa: ASSLYGGASYNEQF

v_call: TRBV14
cdr3_aa: ASSQVLPGQGVT

v_call: TRBV28
cdr3_aa: ASSYLLGSYNEQF

v_call: TRBV20-1
cdr3_aa: SARQGVGQPQH

v_call: TRBV23-1
cdr3_aa: ASSQGGNTEAF

v_call: TRBV12-3/TRBV12-4
cdr3_aa: ATSPGHEQY

v_call: TRBV29-1
cdr3_aa: SVETDTSYNEQF

v_call: TRBV19
cdr3_aa: ASNWGTSVEAF

v_call: TRBV4-1
cdr3_aa: ASSQVTGRRGEQY

v_call: TRBV3-1
cdr3_aa: ASSRPAGAHSGNTIY

v_call: TRBV29-1
cdr3_aa: SALAANTGELF

v_call: TRBV6-5
cdr3_aa: ASRKGSGKNIQY

v_call: TRBV27
cdr3_aa: ASSVGGESYEQY

v_call: TRBV27
cdr3_aa: ASSPPPPGGETQY